The sample holds a few counts of the clone carrying this T cell receptor beta chain. This sample is part of a study of patients and donors after allogeneic stem cell transplantation. The CDR3 extends over 18 amino acids. CDR1 is LNHNV, CDR2 YYDKDF, per germline (reference sequence). J gave up 4 bases and V 3 bases, and 10 bases lay outside the gene matches. TCRdb passed the RT-PCR reads through MiXCR, listing each CDR3 protein once. The sample lists roughly 230,000 distinct CDR3 sequences, over 12% occurring once. Sequenced input: blood, either unsorted or a sorted T cell fraction (not recorded which). The sequence was collected from a human donor who was either an allogeneic HSCT recipient or a stem cell or donor lymphocyte infusion donor (not recorded which). It is not recorded whose cells these are; they may come from a transplant donor. This rearrangement joins TRBV15 to TRBJ2-2; 11 positions agree with TRBD2. The CDR3 loop is CATSSDLGLAVVTGELFF. Written as DNA, the CDR3 is TGTGCCACCAGCAGCGACCTGGGACTAGCGGTAGTCACCGGGGAGCTGTTTTTT.